This is a list of T cell receptor beta chains from one sample in a study of T cell responses to AZD1222 COVID-19 vaccine. Here immunoSEQ multiplex PCR was the method, and the copy in TCRdb shows in-frame clones only, minus some. This sample has roughly 180,000 clones, with roughly nine tenths found just once. The sample consisted of peripheral blood, taken on day 0 of AZD1222 vaccination. The receptor set was obtained from an adult in good health. Both conserved end residues are part of each CDR3. D genes are given only for firm matches. A clone size is listed for some rows: how often the clone was seen (once, few, many), or a class if it is expanded.

few | . | TRBJ1-1 | TRBV21-1 | TGTGCCAGCAGCGAAACCGGGACAGGGCCCAACACTGAAGCTTTCTTT | CASSETGTGPNTEAFF
. | TRBD2 | TRBJ2-3 | TRBV4-3 | TGCGCCAGCAGCCAAGAGAGGGCGGGGGGAGGCACAGATACGCAGTATTTT | CASSQERAGGGTDTQYF
. | . | TRBJ2-3 | TRBV5-1 | TGCGCCAGCAGCGTCGTTCCAGATACGCAGTATTTT | CASSVVPDTQYF
. | TRBD2 | TRBJ2-3 | TRBV5-1 | TGCGCCAGCAGCAGTAGCGGGGCTAGCACAGATACGCAGTATTTT | CASSSSGASTDTQYF
. | . | TRBJ2-1 | TRBV7-3 | TGTGCCAGCAGCTTAACGGCAGGGAATGAGCAGTTCTTC | CASSLTAGNEQFF
. | TRBD1 | TRBJ1-4 | TRBV3-1/TRBV3-2 | TGTGCCAGCAGCCACCCCGGGACAGGGGAAGAAAAACTGTTTTTT | CASSHPGTGEEKLFF
. | . | TRBJ2-2 | TRBV5-4 | TGTGCCAGCAGCTTGGTCGTCGCAGCTCGGGCCACCGGGGAGCTGTTTTTT | CASSLVVAARATGELFF
. | . | TRBJ2-2 | TRBV5-4 | TGTGCCAGCAGCTCCAGGGGATTGAACACCGGGGAGCTGTTTTTT | CASSSRGLNTGELFF
. | . | TRBJ2-7 | TRBV27 | TGTGCCAGCAGTTTAAATCCCAACTACGAGCAGTACTTC | CASSLNPNYEQYF
. | TRBD2 | TRBJ2-7 | TRBV5-1 | TGCGCCAGCAGCTTTACTAGCGACCCTGTAAGCACCTACGAGCAGTACTTC | CASSFTSDPVSTYEQYF
few | . | TRBJ2-3 | TRBV5-6 | TGTGCCAGCAGCTGGGCGGGTTATAGCACAGATACGCAGTATTTT | CASSWAGYSTDTQYF
. | . | TRBJ2-5 | TRBV9 | TGTGCCGGGAGGAGGGGGGGAGGAGAGACCCAGTACTTC | CAGRRGGGETQYF
. | TRBD1 | TRBJ1-5 | TRBV5-6 | TGTGCCAGCAGCTTGGACGGACAGGGGGCTCAGCCCCAGCATTTT | CASSLDGQGAQPQHF
. | TRBD2 | TRBJ2-1 | TRBV7-9 | TGTGCCAGCAGCAACCCCCGGGGGGGGGTCAGGGATGAGCAGTTCTTC | CASSNPRGGVRDEQFF
once | . | TRBJ1-1 | TRBV7-9 | TGTGCCAGCAGCTTATCCGATGAAGCTTTCTTT | CASSLSDEAFF
. | . | TRBJ1-1 | TRBV4-1 | TGCGCCAGCAGCATGCCGAGCCGCGGAAACACTGAAGCTTTCTTT | CASSMPSRGNTEAFF
once | . | TRBJ2-2 | TRBV7-9 | TGTGCCACCACGACCCCTAGGGGGACCGGGGAGCTGTTTTTT | CATTTPRGTGELFF
. | . | TRBJ1-6 | TRBV4-3 | TGCGCCAGCAGCCAAACAGGGAAAGGGGACTCACCCCTCCACTTT | CASSQTGKGDSPLHF
. | . | TRBJ2-2 | TRBV2 | TGTGCCAGCAGTGGGACTCGGAACACCGGGGAGCTGTTTTTT | CASSGTRNTGELFF
. | TRBD1 | TRBJ1-4 | TRBV10-3 | TGTGCCATCAGTGACTCCGGACAGGGTGGAGAAAAACTGTTTTTT | CAISDSGQGGEKLFF
. | . | TRBJ2-1 | TRBV4-3 | TGCGCCAGCAGCCAAGATAATAGGGGGGGGAACTCCTACAATGAGCAGTTCTTC | CASSQDNRGGNSYNEQFF
. | TRBD1 | TRBJ2-1 | TRBV12-5 | TGTGCTAGTGGTACAGGGACAGGGGGGAATGAGCAGTTCTTC | CASGTGTGGNEQFF
. | . | TRBJ2-5 | TRBV7-9 | TGTGCCAGCAATGCGGGCGACGAGACCCAATACTTC | CASNAGDETQYF
. | . | TRBJ1-2 | TRBV3-1/TRBV3-2 | TGTGCCAGCAGCCAAGCAGGATCCAACTATGGCTACACCTTC | CASSQAGSNYGYTF
. | TRBD1 | TRBJ1-1 | TRBV28 | TGTGCCAGCGGCCTGACAGGGGATAACACTGAAGCTTTCTTT | CASGLTGDNTEAFF
. | . | TRBJ1-5 | TRBV6-6 | TGTGCCAGCAGTTCAACCGGGTACAATCAGCCCCAGCATTTT | CASSSTGYNQPQHF
once | . | TRBJ1-2 | TRBV27 | TGTGCCAGCAGTTTTTCCGGGACGGGTGATGGCTACACCTTC | CASSFSGTGDGYTF
once | . | TRBJ2-3 | TRBV7-9 | TGTGCCAGCAGCTTAGCGCCGGCTGGCACAGATACGCAGTATTTT | CASSLAPAGTDTQYF
few | . | TRBJ2-7 | TRBV6-5 | TGTGCCAGCAGTTACTCGGCGGGGGCAGCATACGAGCAGTACTTC | CASSYSAGAAYEQYF
. | TRBD2 | TRBJ2-7 | TRBV4-3 | TGCGCCAGCAGCCACGGGTGGGAGGGCTCCGAGCAGTACTTC | CASSHGWEGSEQYF
. | . | TRBJ2-7 | TRBV5-6 | TGTGCCAGCAGCTTGGTTGCCAGCAGCACCACGGGGGAGCAGTACTTC | CASSLVASSTTGEQYF